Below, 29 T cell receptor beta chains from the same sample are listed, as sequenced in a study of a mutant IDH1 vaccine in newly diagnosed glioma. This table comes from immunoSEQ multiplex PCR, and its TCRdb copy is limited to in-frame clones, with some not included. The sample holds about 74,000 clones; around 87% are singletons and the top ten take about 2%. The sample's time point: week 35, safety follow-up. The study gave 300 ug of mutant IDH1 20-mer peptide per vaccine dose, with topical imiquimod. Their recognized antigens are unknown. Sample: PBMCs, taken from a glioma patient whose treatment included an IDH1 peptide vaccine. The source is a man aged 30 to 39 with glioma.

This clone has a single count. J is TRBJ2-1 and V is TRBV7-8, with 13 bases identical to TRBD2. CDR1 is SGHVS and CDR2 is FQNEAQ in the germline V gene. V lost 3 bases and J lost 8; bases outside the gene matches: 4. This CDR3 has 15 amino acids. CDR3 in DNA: TGTGCCAGCAGCTTCCCGACTAGCGGGAGGCATGAGCAGTTCTTC. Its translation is CASSFPTSGRHEQFF.

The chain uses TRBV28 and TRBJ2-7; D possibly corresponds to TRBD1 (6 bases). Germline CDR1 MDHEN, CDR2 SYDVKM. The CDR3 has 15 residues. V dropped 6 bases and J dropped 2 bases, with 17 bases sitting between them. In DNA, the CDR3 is TGTGCCAGCAGCCCCGGACAGTCGGACGCCTACGAGCAGTACTTC. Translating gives CASSPGQSDAYEQYF.

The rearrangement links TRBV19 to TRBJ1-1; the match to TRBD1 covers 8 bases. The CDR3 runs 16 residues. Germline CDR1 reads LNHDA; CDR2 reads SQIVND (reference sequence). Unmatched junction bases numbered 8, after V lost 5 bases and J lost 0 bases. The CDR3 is CASSPRQGSLNTEAFF. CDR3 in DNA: TGTGCCAGTAGTCCCCGACAGGGGTCCCTGAACACTGAAGCTTTCTTT.

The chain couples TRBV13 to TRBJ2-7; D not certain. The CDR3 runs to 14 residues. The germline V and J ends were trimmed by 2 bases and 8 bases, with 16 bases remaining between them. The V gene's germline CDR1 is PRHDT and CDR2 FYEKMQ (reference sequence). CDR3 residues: CASSLFRDFTKQYF. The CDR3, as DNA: TGTGCCAGCAGCTTATTTAGAGATTTTACGAAGCAGTACTTC.

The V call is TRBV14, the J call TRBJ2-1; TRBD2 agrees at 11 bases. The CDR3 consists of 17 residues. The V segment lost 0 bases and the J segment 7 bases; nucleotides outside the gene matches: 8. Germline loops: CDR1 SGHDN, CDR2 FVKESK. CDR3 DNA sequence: TGTGCCAGCAGCCAAGAAATAGTGCTAGCGGGGGGAAATGAGCAGTTCTTC. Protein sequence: CASSQEIVLAGGNEQFF.

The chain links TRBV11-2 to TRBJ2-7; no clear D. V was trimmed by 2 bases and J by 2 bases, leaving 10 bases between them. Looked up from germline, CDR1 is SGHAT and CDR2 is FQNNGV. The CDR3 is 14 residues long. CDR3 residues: CASSLKPAAYEQYF. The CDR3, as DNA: TGTGCCAGCAGCTTAAAGCCGGCAGCCTACGAGCAGTACTTC. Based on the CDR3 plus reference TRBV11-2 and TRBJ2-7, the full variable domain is EAGVAQSPRYKIIEKRQSVAFWCNPISGHATLYWYQQILGQGPKLLIQFQNNGVVDDSQLPKDRFSAERLKGVDSTLKIQPAKLEDSAVYLCASSLKPAAYEQYFGPGTRLTVT.

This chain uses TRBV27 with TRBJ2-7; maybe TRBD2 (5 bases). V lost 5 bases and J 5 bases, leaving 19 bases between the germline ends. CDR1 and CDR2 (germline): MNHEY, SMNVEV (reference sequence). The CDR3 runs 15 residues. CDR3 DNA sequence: TGTGCCAGCAGTACTATGAGGAAGCCGAGGGACGAGCAGTACTTC. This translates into CASSTMRKPRDEQYF.

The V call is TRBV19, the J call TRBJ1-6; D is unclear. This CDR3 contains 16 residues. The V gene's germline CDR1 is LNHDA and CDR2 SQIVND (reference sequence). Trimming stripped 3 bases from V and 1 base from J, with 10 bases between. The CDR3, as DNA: TGTGCCAGTAGTATGGTTGGCAGGTCCTATAATTCACCCCTCCACTTT. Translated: CASSMVGRSYNSPLHF.

The DNA of the CDR3 is TGTGCCAGCAGTTTCCCTCAAGGGGCGGCCCAGCATTTT. The encoded protein is CASSFPQGAAQHF. This sequence joins TRBV28 and TRBJ1-5, with a weak D call TRBD1 (5 bases). CDR1 is MDHEN and CDR2 is SYDVKM in the germline V gene. The CDR3 is 13 amino acids. V lost 3 bases and J lost 11, with 14 bases in between.

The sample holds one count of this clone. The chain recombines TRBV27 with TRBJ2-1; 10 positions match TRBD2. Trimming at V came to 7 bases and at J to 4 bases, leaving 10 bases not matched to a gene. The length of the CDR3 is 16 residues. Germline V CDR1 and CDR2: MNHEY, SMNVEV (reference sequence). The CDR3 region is CASTPRTSGVYNEQFF. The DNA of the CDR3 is TGTGCCAGCACCCCAAGGACTAGCGGAGTTTACAATGAGCAGTTCTTC.

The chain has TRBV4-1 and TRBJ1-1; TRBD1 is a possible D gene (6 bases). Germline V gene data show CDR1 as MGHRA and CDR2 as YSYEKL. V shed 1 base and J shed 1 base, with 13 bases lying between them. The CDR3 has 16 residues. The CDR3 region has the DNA TGCGCCAGCAGCCAAGGCCCGGGACAAGCGAACACTGAAGCTTTCTTT. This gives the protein CASSQGPGQANTEAFF.

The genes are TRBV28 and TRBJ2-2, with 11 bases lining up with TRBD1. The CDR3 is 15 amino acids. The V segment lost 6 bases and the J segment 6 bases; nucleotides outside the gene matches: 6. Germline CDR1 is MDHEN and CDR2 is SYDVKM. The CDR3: CASRISGQGAGELFF. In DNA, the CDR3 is TGTGCCAGCAGAATTTCGGGACAGGGGGCCGGGGAGCTGTTTTTT.

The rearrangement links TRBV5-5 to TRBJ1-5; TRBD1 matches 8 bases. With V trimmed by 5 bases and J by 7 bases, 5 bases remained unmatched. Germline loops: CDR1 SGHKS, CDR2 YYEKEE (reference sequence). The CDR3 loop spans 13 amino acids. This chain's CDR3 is CASRSGQGQPQHF. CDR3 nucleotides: TGTGCCAGCAGATCCGGACAGGGACAGCCCCAGCATTTT.

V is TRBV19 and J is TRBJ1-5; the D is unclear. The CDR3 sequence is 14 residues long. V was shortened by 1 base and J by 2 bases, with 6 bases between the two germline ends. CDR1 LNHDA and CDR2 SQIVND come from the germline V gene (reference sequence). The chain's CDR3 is CASSIVSGNQPQHF. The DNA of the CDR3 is TGTGCCAGTAGTATAGTGAGCGGCAATCAGCCCCAGCATTTT.

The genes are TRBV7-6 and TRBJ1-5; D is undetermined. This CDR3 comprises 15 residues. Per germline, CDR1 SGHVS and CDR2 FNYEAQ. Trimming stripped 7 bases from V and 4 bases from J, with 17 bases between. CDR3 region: CASTAEPGRNQPQHF. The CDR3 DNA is TGTGCCAGCACCGCGGAACCCGGCCGAAATCAGCCCCAGCATTTT.

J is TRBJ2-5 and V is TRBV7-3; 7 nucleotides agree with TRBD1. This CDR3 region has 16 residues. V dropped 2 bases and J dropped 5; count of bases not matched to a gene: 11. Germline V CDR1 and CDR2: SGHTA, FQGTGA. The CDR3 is CASSLGAQGDIETQYF. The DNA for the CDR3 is TGTGCCAGCAGCTTAGGGGCGCAGGGGGATATCGAGACCCAGTACTTC.

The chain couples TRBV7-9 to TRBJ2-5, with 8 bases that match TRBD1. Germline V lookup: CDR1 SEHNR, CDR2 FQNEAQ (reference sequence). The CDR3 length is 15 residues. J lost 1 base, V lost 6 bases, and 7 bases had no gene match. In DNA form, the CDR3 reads TGTGCCAGCAGATACCACACAGGGGGCCAAGAGACCCAGTACTTC. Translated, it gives CASRYHTGGQETQYF.

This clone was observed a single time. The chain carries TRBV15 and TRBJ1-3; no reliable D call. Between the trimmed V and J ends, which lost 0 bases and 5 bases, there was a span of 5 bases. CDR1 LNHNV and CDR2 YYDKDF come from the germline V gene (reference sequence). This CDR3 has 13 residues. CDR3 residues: CATSRDRRNTIYF. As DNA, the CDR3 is TGTGCCACCAGCAGAGATCGTCGAAACACCATATATTTT.

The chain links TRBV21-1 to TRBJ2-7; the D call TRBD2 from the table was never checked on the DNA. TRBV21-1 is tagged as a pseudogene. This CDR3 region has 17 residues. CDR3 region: CASSNTRTSGDIYEQYF. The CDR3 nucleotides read TGTGCCAGCAGCAATACAAGGACTAGCGGAGATATCTACGAGCAGTACTTC.

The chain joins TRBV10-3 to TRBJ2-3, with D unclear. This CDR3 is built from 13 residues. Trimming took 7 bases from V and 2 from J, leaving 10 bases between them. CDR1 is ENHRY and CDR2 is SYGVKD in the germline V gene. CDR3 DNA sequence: TGTGCCATCAAGGCGGACCTCACAGATACGCAGTATTTT. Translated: CAIKADLTDTQYF.

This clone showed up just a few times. CDR3 DNA sequence: TGTGCCAGCAGCCGAGGGACGTCGTATAATTCACCCCTCCACTTT. Amino acid sequence: CASSRGTSYNSPLHF. The V gene is TRBV5-8, the J gene TRBJ1-6; TRBD1 might be the D (5 bases). The V end was cut by 4 bases, the J end by 4 bases, with 12 bases between. CDR3 length equals 15 residues. The germline gives CDR1 SGHTS, CDR2 YDEGEE.

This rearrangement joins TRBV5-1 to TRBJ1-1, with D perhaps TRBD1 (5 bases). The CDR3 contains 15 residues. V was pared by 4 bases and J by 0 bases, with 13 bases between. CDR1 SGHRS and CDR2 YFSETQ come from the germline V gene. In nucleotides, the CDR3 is TGCGCCAGCAGCCTGACTGAGGGGCTGAACACTGAAGCTTTCTTT. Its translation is CASSLTEGLNTEAFF.

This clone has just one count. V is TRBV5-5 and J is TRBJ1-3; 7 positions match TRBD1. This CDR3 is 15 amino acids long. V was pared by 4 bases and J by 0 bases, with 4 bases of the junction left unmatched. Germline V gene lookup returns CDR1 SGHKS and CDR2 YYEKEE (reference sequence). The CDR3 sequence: CASSLQGNSGNTIYF. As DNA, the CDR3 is TGTGCCAGCAGCCTACAGGGGAACTCTGGAAACACCATATATTTT.

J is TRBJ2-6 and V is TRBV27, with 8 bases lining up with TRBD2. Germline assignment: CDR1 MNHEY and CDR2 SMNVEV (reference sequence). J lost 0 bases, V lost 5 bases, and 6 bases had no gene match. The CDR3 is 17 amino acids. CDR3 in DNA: TGTGCCAGCAGTGCGGCGGGGGGCACCTCTGGGGCCAACGTCCTGACTTTC. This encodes CASSAAGGTSGANVLTF. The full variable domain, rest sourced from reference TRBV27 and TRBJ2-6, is EAQVTQNPRYLITVTGKKLTVTCSQNMNHEYMSWYRQDPGLGLRQIYYSMNVEVTDKGDVPEGYKVSRKEKRNFPLILESPSPNQTSLYFCASSAAGGTSGANVLTFGAGSRLTVL.

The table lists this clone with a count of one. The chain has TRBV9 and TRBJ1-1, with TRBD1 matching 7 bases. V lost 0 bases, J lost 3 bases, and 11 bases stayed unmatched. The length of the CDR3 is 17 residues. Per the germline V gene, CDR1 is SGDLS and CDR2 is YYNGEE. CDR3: CASSVGQGARMDTEAFF. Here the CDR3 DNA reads TGTGCCAGCAGCGTAGGACAGGGAGCTAGGATGGACACTGAAGCTTTCTTT. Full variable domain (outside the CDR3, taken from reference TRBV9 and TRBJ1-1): DSGVTQTPKHLITATGQRVTLRCSPRSGDLSVYWYQQSLDQGLQFLIQYYNGEERAKGNILERFSAQQFPDLHSELNLSSLELGDSALYFCASSVGQGARMDTEAFFGQGTRLTVV.

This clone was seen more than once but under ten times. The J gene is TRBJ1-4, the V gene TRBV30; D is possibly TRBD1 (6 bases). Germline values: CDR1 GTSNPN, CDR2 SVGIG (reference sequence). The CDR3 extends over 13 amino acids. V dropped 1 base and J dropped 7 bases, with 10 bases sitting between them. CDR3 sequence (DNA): TGTGCCTGGAGTGCGGTAGGGGGTGAAAAACTGTTTTTT. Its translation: CAWSAVGGEKLFF.

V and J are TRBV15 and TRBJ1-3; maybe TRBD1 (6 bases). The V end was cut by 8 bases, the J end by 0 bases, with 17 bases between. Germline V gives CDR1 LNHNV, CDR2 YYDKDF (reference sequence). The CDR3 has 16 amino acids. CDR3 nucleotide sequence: TGTGCCACCTCTAGGGGGGCAGGGAGCTCTGGAAACACCATATATTTT. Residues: CATSRGAGSSGNTIYF. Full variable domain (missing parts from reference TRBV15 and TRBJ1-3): DAMVIQNPRYQVTQFGKPVTLSCSQTLNHNVMYWYQQKSSQAPKLLFHYYDKDFNNEADTPDNFQSRRPNTSFCFLDIRSPGLGDTAMYLCATSRGAGSSGNTIYFGEGSWLTVV.

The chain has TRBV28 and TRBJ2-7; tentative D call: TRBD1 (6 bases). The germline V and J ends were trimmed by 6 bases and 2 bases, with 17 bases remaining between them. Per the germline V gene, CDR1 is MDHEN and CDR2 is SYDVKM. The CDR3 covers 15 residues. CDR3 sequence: CASSPPGEWPYEQYF. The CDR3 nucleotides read TGTGCCAGCAGCCCCCCAGGGGAGTGGCCCTACGAGCAGTACTTC.

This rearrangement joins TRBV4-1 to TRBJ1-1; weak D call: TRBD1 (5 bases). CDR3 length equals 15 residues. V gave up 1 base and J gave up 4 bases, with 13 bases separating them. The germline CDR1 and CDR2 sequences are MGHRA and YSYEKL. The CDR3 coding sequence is TGCGCCAGCAGCCAAGGGGTCAGGGTTGGCACTGAAGCTTTCTTT. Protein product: CASSQGVRVGTEAFF.